This T cell receptor beta chain emerged from a study of T-cell reconstitution after alpha-beta-depleted transplantation in children. There are many counts of this clonotype. Unique molecular identifiers were incorporated into the prepared TCRbeta library. One entry per CDR3 protein, called by TCRdb with MiXCR from the PCR reads. The sample has 450,000 to 600,000 distinct CDR3 sequences; 10% to 15% are singletons. Looked up from germline, CDR1 is SGHVS and CDR2 is FNYEAQ. J was trimmed by 2 bases and V by 3 bases; bases with no gene match: 4. The CDR3 runs 15 residues. This receptor was taken from a male patient aged 10 to 17 who had a stem cell transplant for acute myeloid leukemia, so the T cells may come from the graft donor. The chain combines TRBV7-6 with TRBJ2-3, with 8 bases fitting TRBD2. Sequencing was performed on PBMCs, mostly from graft donor cells, taken 360 days after TCRalphabeta/CD19-depleted stem cell transplant. The CDR3 loop reads CASSFGLAYTDTQYF. Here the CDR3 DNA reads TGTGCCAGCAGCTTCGGACTAGCCTACACAGATACGCAGTATTTT.